The sequence of this T cell receptor (beta chain) was determined in a study of cytomegalovirus exposure and HLA in healthy donors. Study-level results: Several of the most significant clusters appeared, in a later analysis, to be linked to common viral pathogens. Per a prior analysis, the majority of TCR beta V segments were productive roughly 90% or roughly 30% of the time. The dataset shows that most TCR sequences were rare, while some public TCRs occurred in many donors.

CDR1 is SGHVS, CDR2 FNYEAQ, per germline. V was clipped by 4 bases and J by 4 bases; unmatched bases: 10. The CDR3 sequence is 16 residues long. About this clone: Its antigen remains unknown.

PCR employed 60 Vbeta and 13 Jbeta primers. Profiled with immunoSEQ multiplex PCR; TCRdb holds only in-frame clones, not every one. Among nearly 70,000 clones listed, roughly 71% were seen once. Sequenced input: PBMCs. This TCR came from a woman aged 60-75 years in good health and CMV-seropositive. This chain uses TRBV7-6 with TRBJ2-3; TRBD2 matches 8 bases. CDR3 sequence: CASSSTSVASADTQYF. The CDR3 bases are TGTGCCAGCAGCTCGACTAGCGTGGCCTCTGCAGATACGCAGTATTTT.